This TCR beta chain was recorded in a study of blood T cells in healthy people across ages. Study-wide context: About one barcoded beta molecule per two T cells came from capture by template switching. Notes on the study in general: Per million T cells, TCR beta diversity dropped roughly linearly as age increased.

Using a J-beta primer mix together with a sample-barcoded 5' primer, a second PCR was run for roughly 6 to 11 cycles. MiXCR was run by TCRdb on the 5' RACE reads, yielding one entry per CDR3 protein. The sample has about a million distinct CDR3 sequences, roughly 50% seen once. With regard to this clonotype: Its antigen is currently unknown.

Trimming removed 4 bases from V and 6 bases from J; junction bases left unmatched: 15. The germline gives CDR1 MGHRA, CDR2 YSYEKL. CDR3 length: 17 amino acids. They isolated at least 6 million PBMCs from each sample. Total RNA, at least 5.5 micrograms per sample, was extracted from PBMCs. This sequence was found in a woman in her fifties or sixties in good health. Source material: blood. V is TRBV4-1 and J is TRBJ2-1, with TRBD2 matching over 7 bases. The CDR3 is CASSPSLLAKRSNEQFF. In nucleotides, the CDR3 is TGCGCCAGCAGCCCCTCATTACTAGCGAAAAGAAGCAATGAGCAGTTCTTC.